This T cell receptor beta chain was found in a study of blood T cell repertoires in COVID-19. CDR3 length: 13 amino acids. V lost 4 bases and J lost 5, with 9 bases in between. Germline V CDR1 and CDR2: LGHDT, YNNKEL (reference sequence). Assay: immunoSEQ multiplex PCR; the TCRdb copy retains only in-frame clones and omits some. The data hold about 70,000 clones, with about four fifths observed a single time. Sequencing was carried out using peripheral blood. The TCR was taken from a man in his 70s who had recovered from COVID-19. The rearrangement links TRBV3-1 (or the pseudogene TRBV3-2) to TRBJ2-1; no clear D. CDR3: CASSRQVNNEQFF. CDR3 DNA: TGTGCCAGCAGCCGGCAAGTTAACAATGAGCAGTTCTTC.